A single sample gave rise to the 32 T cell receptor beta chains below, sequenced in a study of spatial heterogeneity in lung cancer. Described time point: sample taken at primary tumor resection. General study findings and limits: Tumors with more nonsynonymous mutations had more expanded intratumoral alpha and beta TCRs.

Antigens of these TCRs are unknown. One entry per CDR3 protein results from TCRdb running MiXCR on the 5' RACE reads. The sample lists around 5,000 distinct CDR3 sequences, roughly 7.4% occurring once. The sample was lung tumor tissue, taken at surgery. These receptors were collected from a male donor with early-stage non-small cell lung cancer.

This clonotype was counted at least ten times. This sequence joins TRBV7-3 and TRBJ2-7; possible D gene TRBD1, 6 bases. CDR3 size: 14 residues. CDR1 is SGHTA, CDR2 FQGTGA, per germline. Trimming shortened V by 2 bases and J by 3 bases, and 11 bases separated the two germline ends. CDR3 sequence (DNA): TGTGCCAGCAGCTTACGCTCAGGGGACTACGAGCAGTACTTC. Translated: CASSLRSGDYEQYF.

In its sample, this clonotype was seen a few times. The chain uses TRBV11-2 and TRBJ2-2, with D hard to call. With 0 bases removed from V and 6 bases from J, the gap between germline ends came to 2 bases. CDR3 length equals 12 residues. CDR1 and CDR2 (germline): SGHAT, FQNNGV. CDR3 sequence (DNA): TGTGCCAGCAGCTTAGACGCCGGGGAGCTGTTTTTT. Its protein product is CASSLDAGELFF.

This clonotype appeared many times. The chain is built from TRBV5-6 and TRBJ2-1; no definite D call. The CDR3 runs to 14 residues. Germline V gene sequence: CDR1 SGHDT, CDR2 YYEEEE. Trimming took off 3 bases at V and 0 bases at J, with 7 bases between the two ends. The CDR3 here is CASSYASSYNEQFF. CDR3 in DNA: TGTGCCAGCAGCTACGCGAGCTCCTACAATGAGCAGTTCTTC.

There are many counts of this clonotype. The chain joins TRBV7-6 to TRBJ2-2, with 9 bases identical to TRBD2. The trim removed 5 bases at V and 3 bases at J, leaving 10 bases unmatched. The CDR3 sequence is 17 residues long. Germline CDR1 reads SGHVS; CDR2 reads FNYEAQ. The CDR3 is CASSQPLSGSYTGELFF. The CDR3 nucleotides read TGTGCCAGCAGCCAGCCTCTTAGCGGGAGTTACACCGGGGAGCTGTTTTTT. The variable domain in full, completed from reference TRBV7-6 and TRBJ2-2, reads GAGVSQSPRYKVTKRGQDVALRCDPISGHVSLYWYRQALGQGPEFLTYFNYEAQQDKSGLPNDRFSAERPEGSISTLTIQRTEQRDSAMYRCASSQPLSGSYTGELFFGEGSRLTVL.

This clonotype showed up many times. The CDR3 nucleotides are TGCGCCAGCAGTTATGGCGGGAGCCCCCCCTACGAGCAGTACTTC. Protein sequence: CASSYGGSPPYEQYF. The chain carries TRBV4-1 and TRBJ2-7; 7 bases are shared with TRBD2. CDR3 size: 15 residues. Germline-derived CDR1 and CDR2 are MGHRA and YSYEKL. With V trimmed by 6 bases and J by 2 bases, 10 bases remained unmatched.

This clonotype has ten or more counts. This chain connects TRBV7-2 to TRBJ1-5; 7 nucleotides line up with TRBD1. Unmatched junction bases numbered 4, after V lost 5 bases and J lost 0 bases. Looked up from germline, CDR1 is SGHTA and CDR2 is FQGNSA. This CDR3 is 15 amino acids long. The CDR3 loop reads CASSTRTGSNQPQHF. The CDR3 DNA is TGTGCCAGCAGCACAAGGACAGGTAGCAATCAGCCCCAGCATTTT.

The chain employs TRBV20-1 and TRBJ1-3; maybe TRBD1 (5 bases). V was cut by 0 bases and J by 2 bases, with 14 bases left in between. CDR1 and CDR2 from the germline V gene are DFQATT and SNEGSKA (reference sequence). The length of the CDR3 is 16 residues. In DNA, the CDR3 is TGCAGTGCTAGAGATCTGGGACGCGGGGCTGGAAACACCATATATTTT. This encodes CSARDLGRGAGNTIYF.

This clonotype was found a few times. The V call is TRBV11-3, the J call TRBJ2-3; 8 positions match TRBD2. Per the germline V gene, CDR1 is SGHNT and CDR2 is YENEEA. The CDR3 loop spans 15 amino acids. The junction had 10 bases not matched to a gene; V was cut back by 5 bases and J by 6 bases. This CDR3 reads CASSPGGGGLDTQYF. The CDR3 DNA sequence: TGTGCCAGCAGCCCAGGCGGCGGGGGGCTGGATACGCAGTATTTT.

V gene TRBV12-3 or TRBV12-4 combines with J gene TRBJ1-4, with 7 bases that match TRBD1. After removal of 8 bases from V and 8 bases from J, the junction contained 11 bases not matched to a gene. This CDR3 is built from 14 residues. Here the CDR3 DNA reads TGTGCCAGCTCCCTTGGACAGGTCGTCGAAAAACTGTTTTTT. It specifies CASSLGQVVEKLFF.

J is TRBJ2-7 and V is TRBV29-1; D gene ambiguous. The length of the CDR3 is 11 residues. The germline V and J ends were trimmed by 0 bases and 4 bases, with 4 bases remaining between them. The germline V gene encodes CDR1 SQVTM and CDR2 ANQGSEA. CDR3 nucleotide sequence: TGCAGCGTTGAAGATCGGTACGAGCAGTACTTC. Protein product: CSVEDRYEQYF.

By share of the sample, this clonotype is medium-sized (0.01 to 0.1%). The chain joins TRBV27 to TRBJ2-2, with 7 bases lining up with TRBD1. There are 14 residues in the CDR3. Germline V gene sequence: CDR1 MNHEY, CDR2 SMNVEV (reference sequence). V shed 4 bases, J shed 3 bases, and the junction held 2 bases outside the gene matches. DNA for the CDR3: TGTGCCAGCAGTTACCAGGGGGACACCGGGGAGCTGTTTTTT. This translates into CASSYQGDTGELFF.

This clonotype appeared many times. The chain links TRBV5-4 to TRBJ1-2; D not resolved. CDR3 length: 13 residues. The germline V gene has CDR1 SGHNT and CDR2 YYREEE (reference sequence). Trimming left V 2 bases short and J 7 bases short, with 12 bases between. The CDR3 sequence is CASSLLSTGGYTF. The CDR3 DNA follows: TGTGCCAGCAGCTTACTCTCGACGGGTGGCTACACCTTC. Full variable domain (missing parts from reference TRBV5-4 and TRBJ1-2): ETGVTQSPTHLIKTRGQQVTLRCSSQSGHNTVSWYQQALGQGPQFIFQYYREEENGRGNFPPRFSGLQFPNYSSELNVNALELDDSALYLCASSLLSTGGYTFGSGTRLTVV.

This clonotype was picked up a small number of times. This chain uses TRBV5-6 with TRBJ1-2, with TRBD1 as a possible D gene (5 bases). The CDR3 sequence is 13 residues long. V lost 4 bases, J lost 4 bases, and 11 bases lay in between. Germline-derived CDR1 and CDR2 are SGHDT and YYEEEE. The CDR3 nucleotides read TGTGCCAGCAGCGCCCAGACAGCCTATGGCTACACCTTC. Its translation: CASSAQTAYGYTF.

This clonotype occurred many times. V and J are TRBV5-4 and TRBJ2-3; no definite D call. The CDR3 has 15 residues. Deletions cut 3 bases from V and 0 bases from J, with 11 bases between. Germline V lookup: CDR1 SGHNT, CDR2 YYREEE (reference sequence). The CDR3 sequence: CASSYGQASTDTQYF. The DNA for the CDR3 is TGTGCCAGCAGCTACGGGCAGGCTAGCACAGATACGCAGTATTTT.

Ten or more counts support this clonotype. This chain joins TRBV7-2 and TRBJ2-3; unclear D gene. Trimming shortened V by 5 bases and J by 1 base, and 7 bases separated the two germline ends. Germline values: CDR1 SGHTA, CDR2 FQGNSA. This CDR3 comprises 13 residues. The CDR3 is CASSPDGTDTQYF. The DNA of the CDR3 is TGTGCCAGCAGCCCGGACGGCACAGATACGCAGTATTTT.

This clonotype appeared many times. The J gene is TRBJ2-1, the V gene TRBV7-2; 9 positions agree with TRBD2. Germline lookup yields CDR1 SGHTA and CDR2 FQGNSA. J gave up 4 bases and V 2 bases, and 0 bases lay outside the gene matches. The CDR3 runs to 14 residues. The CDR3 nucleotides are TGTGCCAGCAGCTTAAGCGGGGGGTACAATGAGCAGTTCTTC. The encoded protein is CASSLSGGYNEQFF.

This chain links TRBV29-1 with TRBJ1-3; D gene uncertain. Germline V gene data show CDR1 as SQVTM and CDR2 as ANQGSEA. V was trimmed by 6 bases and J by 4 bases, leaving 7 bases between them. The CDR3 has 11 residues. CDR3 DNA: TGCAGCGTGGACCGGGGAAACACCATATATTTT. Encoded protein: CSVDRGNTIYF.

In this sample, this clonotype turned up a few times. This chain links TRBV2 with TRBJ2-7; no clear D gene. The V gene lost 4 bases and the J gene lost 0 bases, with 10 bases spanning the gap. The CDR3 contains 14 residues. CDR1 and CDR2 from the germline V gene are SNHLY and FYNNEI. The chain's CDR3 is CASSVVVTSYEQYF. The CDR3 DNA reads TGTGCCAGCAGTGTAGTGGTCACCTCCTACGAGCAGTACTTC.

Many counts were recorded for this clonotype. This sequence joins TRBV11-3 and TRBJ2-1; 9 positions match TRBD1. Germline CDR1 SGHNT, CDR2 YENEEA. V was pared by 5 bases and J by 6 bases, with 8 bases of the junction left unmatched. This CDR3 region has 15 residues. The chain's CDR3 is CASSGQGSVRNEQFF. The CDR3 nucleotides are TGTGCCAGCAGCGGACAGGGGTCCGTTCGCAATGAGCAGTTCTTC.

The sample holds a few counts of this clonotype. The chain's CDR3 is CASTRGLANEQFF. CDR3 nucleotides: TGTGCCTCCACCCGGGGACTAGCGAATGAGCAGTTCTTC. This chain links TRBV13 with TRBJ2-1, with 10 positions matching TRBD2. Germline V gene data show CDR1 as PRHDT and CDR2 as FYEKMQ (reference sequence). V was clipped by 11 bases and J by 7 bases; unmatched bases: 8. The CDR3 length is 13 residues. Combining the CDR3 with reference TRBV13 and TRBJ2-1 gives the whole variable domain AAGVIQSPRHLIKEKRETATLKCYPIPRHDTVYWYQQGPGQDPQFLISFYEKMQSDKGSIPDRFSAQQFSDYHSELNMSSLELGDSALYFCASTRGLANEQFFGPGTRLTVL.

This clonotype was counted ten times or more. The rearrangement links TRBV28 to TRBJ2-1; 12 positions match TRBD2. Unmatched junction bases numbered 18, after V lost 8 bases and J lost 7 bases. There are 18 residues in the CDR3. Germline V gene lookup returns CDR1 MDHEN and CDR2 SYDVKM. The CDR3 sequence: CASLGSGGLAGSGNEQFF. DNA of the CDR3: TGTGCCAGCCTCGGATCGGGCGGACTAGCGGGATCGGGTAATGAGCAGTTCTTC.

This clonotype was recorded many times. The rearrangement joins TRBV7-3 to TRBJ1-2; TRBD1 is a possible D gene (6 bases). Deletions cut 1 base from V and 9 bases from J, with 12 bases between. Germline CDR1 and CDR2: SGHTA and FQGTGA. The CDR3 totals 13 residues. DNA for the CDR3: TGTGCCAGCAGCTTAAGGGGGCAGGGACGCTACACCTTC. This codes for CASSLRGQGRYTF.

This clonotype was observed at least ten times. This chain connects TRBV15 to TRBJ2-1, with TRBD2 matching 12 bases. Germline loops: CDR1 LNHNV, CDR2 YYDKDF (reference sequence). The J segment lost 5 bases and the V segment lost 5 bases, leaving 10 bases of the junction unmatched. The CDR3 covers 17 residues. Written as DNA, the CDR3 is TGTGCCACCAGCCGGACGGCCCGACTAGCGGGAGACAATGAGCAGTTCTTC. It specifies CATSRTARLAGDNEQFF.

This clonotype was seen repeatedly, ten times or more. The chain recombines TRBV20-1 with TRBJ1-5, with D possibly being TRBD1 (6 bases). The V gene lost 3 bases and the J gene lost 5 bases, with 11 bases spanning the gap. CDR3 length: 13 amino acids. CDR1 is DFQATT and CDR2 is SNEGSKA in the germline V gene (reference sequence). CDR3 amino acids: CSASSGAYQPQHF. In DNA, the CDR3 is TGCAGTGCTAGTTCGGGGGCCTATCAGCCCCAGCATTTT.

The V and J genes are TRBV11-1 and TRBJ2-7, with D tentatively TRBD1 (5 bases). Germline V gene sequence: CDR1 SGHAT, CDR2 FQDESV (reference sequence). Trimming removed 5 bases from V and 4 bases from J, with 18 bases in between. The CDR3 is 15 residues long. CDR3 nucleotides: TGTGCCAGCAGCGCAGACAGTAGAGGTAGTTACGAGCAGTACTTC. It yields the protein CASSADSRGSYEQYF.

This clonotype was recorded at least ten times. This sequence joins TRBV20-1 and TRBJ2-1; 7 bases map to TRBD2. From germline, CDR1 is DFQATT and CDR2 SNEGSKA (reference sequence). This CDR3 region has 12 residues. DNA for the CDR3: TGCAGCGTGGGTGGCGGGGGCAATGAGCAGTTCTTC. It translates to CSVGGGGNEQFF.

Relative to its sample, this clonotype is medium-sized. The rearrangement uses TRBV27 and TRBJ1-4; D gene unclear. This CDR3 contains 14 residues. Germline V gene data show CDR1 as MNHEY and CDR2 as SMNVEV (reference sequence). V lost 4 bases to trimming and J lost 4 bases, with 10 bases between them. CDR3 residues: CASSSDGYNEKLFF. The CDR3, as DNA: TGTGCCAGCAGTTCCGACGGTTATAATGAAAAACTGTTTTTT. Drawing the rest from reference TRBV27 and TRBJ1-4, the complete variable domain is EAQVTQNPRYLITVTGKKLTVTCSQNMNHEYMSWYRQDPGLGLRQIYYSMNVEVTDKGDVPEGYKVSRKEKRNFPLILESPSPNQTSLYFCASSSDGYNEKLFFGSGTQLSVL.

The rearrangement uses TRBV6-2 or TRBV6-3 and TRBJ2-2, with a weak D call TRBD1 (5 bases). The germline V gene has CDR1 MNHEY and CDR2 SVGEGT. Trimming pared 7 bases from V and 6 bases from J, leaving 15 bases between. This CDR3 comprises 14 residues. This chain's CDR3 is CASNNRPGAGELFF. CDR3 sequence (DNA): TGTGCCAGCAACAACAGGCCTGGCGCCGGGGAGCTGTTTTTT.

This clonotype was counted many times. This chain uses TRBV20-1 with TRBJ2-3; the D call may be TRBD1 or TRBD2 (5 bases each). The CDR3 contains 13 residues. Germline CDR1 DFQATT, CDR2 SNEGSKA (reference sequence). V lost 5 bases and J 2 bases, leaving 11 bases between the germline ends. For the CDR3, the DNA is TGCAGTGCTCCCTTGGGGGACACAGATACGCAGTATTTT. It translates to CSAPLGDTDTQYF.

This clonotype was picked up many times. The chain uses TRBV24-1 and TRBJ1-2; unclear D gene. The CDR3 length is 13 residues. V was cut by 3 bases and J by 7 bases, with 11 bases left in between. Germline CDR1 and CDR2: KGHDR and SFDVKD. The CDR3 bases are TGTGCCACCAGTGATAACAGCCCCCTTGGCTACACCTTC. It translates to CATSDNSPLGYTF.

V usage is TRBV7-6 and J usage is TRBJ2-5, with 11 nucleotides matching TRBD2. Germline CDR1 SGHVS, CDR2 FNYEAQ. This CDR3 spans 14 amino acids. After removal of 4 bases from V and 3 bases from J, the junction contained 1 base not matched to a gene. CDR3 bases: TGTGCCAGCAGCTCGGGACTAGCGGAAGAGACCCAGTACTTC. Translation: CASSSGLAEETQYF.

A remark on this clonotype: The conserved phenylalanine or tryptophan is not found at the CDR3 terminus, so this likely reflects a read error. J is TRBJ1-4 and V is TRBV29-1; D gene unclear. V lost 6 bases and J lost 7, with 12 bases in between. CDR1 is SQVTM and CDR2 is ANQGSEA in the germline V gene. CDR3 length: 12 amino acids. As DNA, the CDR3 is TGCAGCGTGGGATCCTTCGGTGAAAAACTGTTTCTT. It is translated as CSVGSFGEKLFL.